Given below is one T cell receptor beta chain in context. The antigen is not known. In making TCR cDNA, 5'RACE template switching added a universal primer site and UMIs to it. From the 5' RACE reads, TCRdb called clonotypes with MiXCR, one entry per CDR3 protein. The sample yields about 550,000 distinct CDR3 sequences, 15% to 20% seen once. This sample stems from a study of T cells after yellow fever vaccination. Trimming removed 4 bases from V and 2 bases from J, with 12 bases in between. The germline CDR1 and CDR2 sequences are PRHDT and FYEKMQ (reference sequence). The CDR3 runs to 16 residues. Study observations and caveats: The study noted that FACS-sorted repertoires could contain abundant clonotypes contaminating from the bulk population.

The sample here was PBMCs, taken 15 days after the yellow fever booster vaccination. The clonotype comes from a man aged 25-45 years who received the YFV17D yellow fever vaccine. The chain uses TRBV13 and TRBJ2-6; D is perhaps TRBD1 or TRBD2 (5 bases each). The CDR3 region has the DNA TGTGCCAGCAGCTACCTTCAGGGAGCTGGGGCCAACGTCCTGACTTTC. Amino acids: CASSYLQGAGANVLTF. Variable domain in full (rest from reference TRBV13 and TRBJ2-6): AAGVIQSPRHLIKEKRETATLKCYPIPRHDTVYWYQQGPGQDPQFLISFYEKMQSDKGSIPDRFSAQQFSDYHSELNMSSLELGDSALYFCASSYLQGAGANVLTFGAGSRLTVL.